This paragraph covers one TCR beta chain sequence. The data belong to a study of cytomegalovirus exposure and HLA in healthy donors. Researchers ran the PCR with 60 Vbeta and 13 Jbeta primers. TCRdb's table, derived via immunoSEQ multiplex PCR, lists solely in-frame clones and lacks some. The data contain 100,000 to 150,000 clones, over 70% of them singletons. Sequencing input: PBMCs. The source is a man younger than 35 in good health and CMV-seropositive.

The DNA of the CDR3 is TGTGCCAGCAGCGTACAGACTTCTGGAAACACCATATATTTT. Encoded protein: CASSVQTSGNTIYF. The rearrangement uses TRBV9 and TRBJ1-3, with D unresolved. Deletions cut 1 base from V and 1 base from J, with 6 bases between. CDR1 SGDLS and CDR2 YYNGEE come from the germline V gene. CDR3 size: 14 residues.